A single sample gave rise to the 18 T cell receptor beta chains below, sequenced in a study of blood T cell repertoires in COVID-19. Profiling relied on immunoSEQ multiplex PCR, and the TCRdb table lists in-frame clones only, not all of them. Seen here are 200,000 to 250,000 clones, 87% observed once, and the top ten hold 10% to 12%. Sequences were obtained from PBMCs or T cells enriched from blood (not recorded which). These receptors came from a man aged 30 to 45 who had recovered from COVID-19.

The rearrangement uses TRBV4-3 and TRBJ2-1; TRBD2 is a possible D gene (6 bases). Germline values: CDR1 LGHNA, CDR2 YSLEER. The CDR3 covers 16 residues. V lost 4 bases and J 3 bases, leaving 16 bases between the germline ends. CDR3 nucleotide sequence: TGCGCCAGCAGCCTAATCCGGGACTCGAACTACAATGAGCAGTTCTTC. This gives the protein CASSLIRDSNYNEQFF.

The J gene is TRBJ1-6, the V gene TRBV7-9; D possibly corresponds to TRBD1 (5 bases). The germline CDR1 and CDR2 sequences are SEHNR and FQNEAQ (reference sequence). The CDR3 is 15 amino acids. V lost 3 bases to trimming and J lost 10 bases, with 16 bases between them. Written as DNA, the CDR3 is TGTGCCAGCAGCTTGTTCGACAGCGTGGCATCACCCCTCCACTTT. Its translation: CASSLFDSVASPLHF. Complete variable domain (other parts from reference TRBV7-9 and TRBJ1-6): DTGVSQNPRHKITKRGQNVTFRCDPISEHNRLYWYRQTLGQGPEFLTYFQNEAQLEKSRLLSDRFSAERPKGSFSTLEIQRTEQGDSAMYLCASSLFDSVASPLHFGNGTRLTVT.

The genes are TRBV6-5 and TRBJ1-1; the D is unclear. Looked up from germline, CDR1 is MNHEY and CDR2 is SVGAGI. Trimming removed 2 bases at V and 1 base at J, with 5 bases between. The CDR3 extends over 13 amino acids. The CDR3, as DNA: TGTGCCAGCAGTTACAATAAGAACACTGAAGCTTTCTTT. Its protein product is CASSYNKNTEAFF.

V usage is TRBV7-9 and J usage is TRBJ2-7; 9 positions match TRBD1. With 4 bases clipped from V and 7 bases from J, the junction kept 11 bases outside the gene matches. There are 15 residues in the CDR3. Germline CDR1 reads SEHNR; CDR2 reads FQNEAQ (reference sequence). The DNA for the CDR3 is TGTGCCAGCAGCTCTCTCGAACAGGGGGCGAGGGAGCAGTACTTC. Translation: CASSSLEQGAREQYF. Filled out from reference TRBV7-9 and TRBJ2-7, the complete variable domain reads DTGVSQNPRHKITKRGQNVTFRCDPISEHNRLYWYRQTLGQGPEFLTYFQNEAQLEKSRLLSDRFSAERPKGSFSTLEIQRTEQGDSAMYLCASSSLEQGAREQYFGPGTRLTVT.

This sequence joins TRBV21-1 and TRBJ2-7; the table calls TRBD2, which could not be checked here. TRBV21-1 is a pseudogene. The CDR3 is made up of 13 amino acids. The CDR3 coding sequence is TGTGCCAGCAGCAACGGGAGCTCCTACGAGCAGTACTTC. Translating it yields CASSNGSSYEQYF.

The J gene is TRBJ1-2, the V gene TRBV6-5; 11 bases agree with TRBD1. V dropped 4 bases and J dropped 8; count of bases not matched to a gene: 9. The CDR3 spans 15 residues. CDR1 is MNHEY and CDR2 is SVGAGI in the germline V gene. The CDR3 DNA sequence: TGTGCCAGCAGTTCCGGACAGGGGGCAATCAGCGGCTACACCTTC. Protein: CASSSGQGAISGYTF.

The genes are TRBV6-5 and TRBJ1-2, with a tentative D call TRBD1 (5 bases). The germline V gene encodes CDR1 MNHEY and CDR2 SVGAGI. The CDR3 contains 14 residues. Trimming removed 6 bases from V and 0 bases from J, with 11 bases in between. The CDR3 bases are TGTGCCAGCAGGCTGACAGTGACTAACTATGGCTACACCTTC. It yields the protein CASRLTVTNYGYTF.

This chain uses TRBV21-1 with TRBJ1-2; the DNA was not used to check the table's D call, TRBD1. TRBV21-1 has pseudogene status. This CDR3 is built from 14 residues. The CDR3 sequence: CASSNGRGCGGYTF. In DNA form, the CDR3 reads TGTGCCAGCAGCAATGGCAGGGGGTGTGGAGGCTACACCTTC.

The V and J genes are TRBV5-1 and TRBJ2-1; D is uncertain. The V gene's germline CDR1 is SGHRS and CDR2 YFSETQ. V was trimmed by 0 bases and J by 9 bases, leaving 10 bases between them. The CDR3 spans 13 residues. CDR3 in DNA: TGCGCCAGCAGCTTGGCATTGCAGGCTGAGCAGTTCTTC. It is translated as CASSLALQAEQFF.

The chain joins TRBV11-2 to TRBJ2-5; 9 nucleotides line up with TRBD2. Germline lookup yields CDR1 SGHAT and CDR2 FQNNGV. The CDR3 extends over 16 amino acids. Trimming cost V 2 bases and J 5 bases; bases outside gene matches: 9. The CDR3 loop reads CASSLTRGTSSETQYF. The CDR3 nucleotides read TGTGCCAGCAGCTTAACCCGGGGGACTAGCTCGGAGACCCAGTACTTC.

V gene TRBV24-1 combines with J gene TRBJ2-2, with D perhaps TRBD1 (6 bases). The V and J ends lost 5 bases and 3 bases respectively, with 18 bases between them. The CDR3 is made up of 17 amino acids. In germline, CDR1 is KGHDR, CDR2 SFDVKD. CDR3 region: CATSGLQGGRDTGELFF. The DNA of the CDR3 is TGTGCCACCAGTGGCTTACAGGGTGGTCGAGACACCGGGGAGCTGTTTTTT.

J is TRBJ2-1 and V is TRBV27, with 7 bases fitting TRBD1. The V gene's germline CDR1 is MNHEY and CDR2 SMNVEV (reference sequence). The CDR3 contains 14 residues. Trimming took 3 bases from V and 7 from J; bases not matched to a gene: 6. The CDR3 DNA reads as TGTGCCAGCAGTTTCGACAGGGTAGGTAATGAGCAGTTCTTC. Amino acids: CASSFDRVGNEQFF.

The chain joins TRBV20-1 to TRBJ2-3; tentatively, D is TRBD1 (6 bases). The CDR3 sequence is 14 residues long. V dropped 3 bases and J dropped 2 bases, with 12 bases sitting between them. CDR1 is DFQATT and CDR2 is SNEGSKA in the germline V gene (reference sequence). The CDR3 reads CSASDGGPTDTQYF. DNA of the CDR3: TGCAGTGCTAGTGATGGGGGCCCCACAGATACGCAGTATTTT.

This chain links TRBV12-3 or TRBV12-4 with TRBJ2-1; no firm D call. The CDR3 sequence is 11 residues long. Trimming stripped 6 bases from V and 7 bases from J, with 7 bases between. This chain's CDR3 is CASSLKNEQFF. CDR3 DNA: TGTGCCAGCAGCCTAAAGAATGAGCAGTTCTTC.

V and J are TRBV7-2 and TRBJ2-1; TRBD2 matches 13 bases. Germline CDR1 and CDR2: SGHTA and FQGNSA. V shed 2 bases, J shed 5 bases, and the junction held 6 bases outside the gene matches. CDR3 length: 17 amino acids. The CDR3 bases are TGTGCCAGCAGCTTAACTAGCGGGAGGGGGACTAACAATGAGCAGTTCTTC. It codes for CASSLTSGRGTNNEQFF.

In nucleotides, the CDR3 is TGCAGCGCTCCGGGACAGTCCTCCTACAATGAGCAGTTCTTC. As protein: CSAPGQSSYNEQFF. The chain is built from TRBV29-1 and TRBJ2-1; 7 positions agree with TRBD1. Germline loops: CDR1 SQVTM, CDR2 ANQGSEA. V lost 7 bases to trimming and J lost 0 bases; unmatched junction nucleotides: 6. This CDR3 has 14 amino acids.

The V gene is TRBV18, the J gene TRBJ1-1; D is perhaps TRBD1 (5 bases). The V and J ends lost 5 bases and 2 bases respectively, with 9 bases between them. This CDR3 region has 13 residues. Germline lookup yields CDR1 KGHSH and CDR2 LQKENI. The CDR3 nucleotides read TGTGCCAGCTCAGCCGGGGGTAACACTGAAGCTTTCTTT. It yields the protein CASSAGGNTEAFF.

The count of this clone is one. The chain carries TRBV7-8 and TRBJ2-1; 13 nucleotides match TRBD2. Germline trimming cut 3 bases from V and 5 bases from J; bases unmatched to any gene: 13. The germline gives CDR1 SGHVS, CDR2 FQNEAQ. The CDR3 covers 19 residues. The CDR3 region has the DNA TGTGCCAGCAGCTTCCTGTACACCGGGACTAGCGGGATTCACAATGAGCAGTTCTTC. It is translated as CASSFLYTGTSGIHNEQFF. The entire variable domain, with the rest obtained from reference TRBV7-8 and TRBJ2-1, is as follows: GAGVSQSPRYKVAKRGQDVALRCDPISGHVSLFWYQQALGQGPEFLTYFQNEAQLDKSGLPSDRFFAERPEGSVSTLKIQRTQQEDSAVYLCASSFLYTGTSGIHNEQFFGPGTRLTVL.